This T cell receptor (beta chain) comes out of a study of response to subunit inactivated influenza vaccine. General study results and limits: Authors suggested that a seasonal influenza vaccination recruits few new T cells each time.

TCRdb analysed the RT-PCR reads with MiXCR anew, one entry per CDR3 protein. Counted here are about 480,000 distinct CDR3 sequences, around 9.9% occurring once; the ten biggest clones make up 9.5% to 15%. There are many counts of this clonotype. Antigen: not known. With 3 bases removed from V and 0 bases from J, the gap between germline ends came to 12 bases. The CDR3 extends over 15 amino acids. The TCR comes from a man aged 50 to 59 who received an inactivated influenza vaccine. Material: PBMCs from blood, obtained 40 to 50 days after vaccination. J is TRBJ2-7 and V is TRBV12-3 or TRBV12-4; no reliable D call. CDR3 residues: CASSLGPLSSYEQYF. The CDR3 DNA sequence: TGTGCCAGCAGTTTGGGTCCGTTGAGCTCCTACGAGCAGTACTTC.